Given below is one T cell receptor (beta chain) in context. What it binds is not known. Profiling relied on immunoSEQ multiplex PCR, and the TCRdb table lists in-frame clones only, not all of them. The table has over 85,000 clones, 93% seen once. The V end lost 1 base, the J end lost 2 bases, and 12 bases lay between the germline ends. Per the germline V gene, CDR1 is MGHRA and CDR2 is YSYEKL. The CDR3 is 16 residues long. These data originate in a study of graft-versus-host responses after intestinal transplantation. The genes are TRBV4-1 and TRBJ2-1; no reliable D call. The starting material was unstimulated CD8+ T cells sorted from spleen or lymph node cells, obtained before intestinal transplant. The TCR sequence derives from a human donor who received an intestinal transplant. The CDR3 here is CASSQAWTEPYNEQFF. As DNA, the CDR3 is TGCGCCAGCAGCCAAGCGTGGACCGAACCCTACAATGAGCAGTTCTTC.